A selection of T cell receptor beta chains follows, all from one sample in a study of blood T cell repertoires in COVID-19. Sequenced by immunoSEQ multiplex PCR; TCRdb stores in-frame clones only, minus some. The table records 70,000 or so clones, about 68% of them present only once. Sample: peripheral blood. The receptor source for this set is a woman in her 70s with acute or convalescent COVID-19. Each CDR3 is given without its conserved first and last residue. A D gene is named only where the DNA matches it firmly.

V: TRBV28; D: TRBD2; J: TRBJ2-3; CDR3: ASRGVAGGTDTQY
V: TRBV27; D: TRBD2; J: TRBJ2-5; CDR3: ASSSSGGAQETQY
V: TRBV18; D: -; J: TRBJ2-5; CDR3: ASSPETGSQETQY
V: TRBV5-5; D: TRBD1; J: TRBJ2-7; CDR3: ASSPINRDRVVRYEQY
V: TRBV5-6; D: -; J: TRBJ2-1; CDR3: ASRGQPAISYNEQF
V: TRBV6-6; D: -; J: TRBJ2-1; CDR3: ASSYPPGYNEQF
V: TRBV6-5; D: -; J: TRBJ2-3; CDR3: ATHRDSTDTQY
V: TRBV2; D: TRBD2; J: TRBJ2-1; CDR3: ASRSSGEQF
V: TRBV19; D: TRBD1; J: TRBJ1-5; CDR3: ASGTGEHQPQH
V: TRBV27; D: -; J: TRBJ2-7; CDR3: ASSLVQPSYEQY
V: TRBV5-1; D: -; J: TRBJ2-3; CDR3: ASSPRASASTDTQY
V: TRBV3-1/TRBV3-2; D: -; J: TRBJ1-1; CDR3: ASSQGLRSTEAF
V: TRBV7-8; D: -; J: TRBJ1-1; CDR3: ASSLTGDTEAF
V: TRBV6-5; D: -; J: TRBJ1-2; CDR3: SAGDAYGYT
V: TRBV6-5; D: -; J: TRBJ1-6; CDR3: ASGAGPYNSPLH
V: TRBV5-4; D: -; J: TRBJ2-1; CDR3: ASSLAQGSYNEQF
V: TRBV14; D: TRBD1; J: TRBJ1-2; CDR3: ASSQEPRGGYT
V: TRBV20-1; D: -; J: TRBJ1-1; CDR3: SAREQGGRF
V: TRBV29-1; D: TRBD1; J: TRBJ1-1; CDR3: SGDRGSGTEAF
V: TRBV6-5; D: TRBD1; J: TRBJ1-4; CDR3: ASSSEGATNEKLF
V: TRBV12-3/TRBV12-4; D: -; J: TRBJ1-1; CDR3: ASSLKGDTEAF
V: TRBV28; D: -; J: TRBJ1-1; CDR3: ASSLRGRNTEAF
V: TRBV4-2; D: -; J: TRBJ2-6; CDR3: ASSPETAISGANVLT
V: TRBV6-5; D: -; J: TRBJ2-6; CDR3: ASMRPGANVLT
V: TRBV27; D: -; J: TRBJ2-7; CDR3: ASSLRDTSYEQY
V: TRBV6-2/TRBV6-3; D: TRBD1; J: TRBJ2-7; CDR3: ASSYGRDRVSYEQY
V: TRBV19; D: -; J: TRBJ1-5; CDR3: ASSILGGPQH
V: TRBV10-3; D: TRBD1; J: TRBJ2-7; CDR3: AISDDRGSYEQY
V: TRBV24-1; D: -; J: TRBJ2-1; CDR3: ATSQGAGHGEQF
V: TRBV28; D: TRBD1; J: TRBJ2-1; CDR3: ASRGQGGTYNEQF
V: TRBV5-4; D: TRBD1; J: TRBJ2-5; CDR3: ASSLFRGETQY
V: TRBV7-2; D: -; J: TRBJ2-4; CDR3: ASSLGVSLTTPDIQY
V: TRBV5-1; D: -; J: TRBJ1-6; CDR3: ASSSSDSPLH
V: TRBV5-1; D: -; J: TRBJ2-7; CDR3: ASSFGGYEQY
V: TRBV7-8; D: -; J: TRBJ1-3; CDR3: ASSRGQPSGNTIY
V: TRBV19; D: -; J: TRBJ1-2; CDR3: ASTRGGGYT
V: TRBV2; D: TRBD1; J: TRBJ2-5; CDR3: ASLQGAGRETQY
V: TRBV3-1/TRBV3-2; D: -; J: TRBJ2-7; CDR3: ASSQGEPLSHYEQY
V: TRBV19; D: TRBD1; J: TRBJ1-2; CDR3: ASSEGQPWSYGYT
V: TRBV4-3; D: TRBD2; J: TRBJ2-5; CDR3: ASSQDIREGTQY
V: TRBV20-1; D: -; J: TRBJ2-3; CDR3: SASTGIGTDTQY
V: TRBV10-1; D: -; J: TRBJ1-6; CDR3: ATSRDRGSPLH
V: TRBV3-1/TRBV3-2; D: -; J: TRBJ1-6; CDR3: ASSQNPSSYNSPLH
V: TRBV7-2; D: TRBD2; J: TRBJ2-1; CDR3: ASSLATSGTGEQF
V: TRBV7-9; D: -; J: TRBJ1-5; CDR3: ASSRSSQPQH
V: TRBV2; D: TRBD1; J: TRBJ1-4; CDR3: ASKPGQGIEKLF
V: TRBV5-5; D: -; J: TRBJ1-1; CDR3: ASSPGTIPEAF
V: TRBV6-6; D: TRBD1; J: TRBJ2-7; CDR3: ASSPTGVGSYEQY
V: TRBV5-8; D: -; J: TRBJ1-6; CDR3: ASSLVRQGNSPLH
V: TRBV7-3; D: -; J: TRBJ1-5; CDR3: ASSSRQDTQRGGNQPQH
V: TRBV19; D: -; J: TRBJ1-5; CDR3: ASSGLYQPQH
V: TRBV10-3; D: -; J: TRBJ2-7; CDR3: AIRPGQSVSDEQY
V: TRBV15; D: -; J: TRBJ1-5; CDR3: ATSRGRELSFFQH
V: TRBV6-5; D: TRBD1; J: TRBJ1-5; CDR3: ASSYRTGYQPQH